This TCR beta chain stems from a study of cytomegalovirus exposure and HLA in healthy donors. Study-wide results and caveats: Cytomegalovirus-associated status was assigned to about 160 TCR beta chains.

In the case of this clone: The antigen is unknown.

Germline CDR1 and CDR2: KGHSH and LQKENI. V lost 4 bases and J 5 bases, leaving 17 bases between the germline ends. This CDR3 region has 15 residues. Amplification used 60 Vbeta primers and 13 Jbeta primers. Only in-frame clones appear in the TCRdb table, and some are missing; sequencing was by immunoSEQ multiplex PCR. This table holds over 35,000 clones. The TCR comes from a young woman in good health and CMV-seronegative. The sequenced sample consisted of PBMCs. The chain recombines TRBV18 with TRBJ1-2; D not resolved. This chain's CDR3 is CASSLAANPLYGYTF. Written as DNA, the CDR3 is TGTGCCAGCTCACTGGCAGCGAATCCTCTGTATGGCTACACCTTC. The complete variable domain, with remaining parts taken from reference TRBV18 and TRBJ1-2, reads NAGVMQNPRHLVRRRGQEARLRCSPMKGHSHVYWYRQLPEEGLKFMVYLQKENIIDESGMPKERFSAEFPKEGPSILRIQQVVRGDSAAYFCASSLAANPLYGYTFGSGTRLTVV.